Following are 21 T cell receptor beta chains from one sample sequenced in a study of T cell repertoires in cytomegalovirus infection. One entry per CDR3 protein, called by TCRdb with MiXCR from the reads. The data contain about 740,000 distinct CDR3 sequences, 35% to 45% of them seen just once; the ten biggest clones take up 2.5% to 3%. Sample: PBMCs. The receptors here all came from a human donor in good health (CMV status not recorded). Some clones in this sample may be carry-over from other donors' samples.

The CDR3 spells CASKRGQGEQYF. The CDR3 DNA is TGTGCCAGCAAGAGAGGACAGGGCGAGCAGTACTTC. This rearrangement joins TRBV3-1 to TRBJ2-7; 8 positions match TRBD1. The CDR3 extends over 12 amino acids. Germline CDR1 is LGHDT and CDR2 is YNNKEL (reference sequence). V shed 7 bases, J shed 6 bases, and the junction held 5 bases outside the gene matches.

This clonotype has ten or more counts. The chain recombines TRBV20-1 with TRBJ2-7, with D maybe TRBD2 (6 bases). The V end was cut by 0 bases, the J end by 0 bases, with 9 bases between. This CDR3 contains 14 residues. Germline CDR1 reads DFQATT; CDR2 reads SNEGSKA (reference sequence). CDR3 DNA sequence: TGCAGTGCTAGAGACGGGGGAAGCTCCTACGAGCAGTACTTC. It specifies CSARDGGSSYEQYF.

This clonotype occurred a few times. The gene calls are TRBV4-1 and TRBJ2-3; D gene ambiguous. Germline CDR1 MGHRA, CDR2 YSYEKL. Deletions cut 4 bases from V and 4 bases from J, with 6 bases between. The CDR3 contains 12 residues. CDR3 in DNA: TGCGCCAGCAGCCCTAATTCAGATACGCAGTATTTT. As protein: CASSPNSDTQYF.

This clonotype has ten or more counts. The genes are TRBV7-6 and TRBJ2-7; D may be TRBD1 (5 bases). Trimming left V 5 bases short and J 2 bases short, with 16 bases between. Germline CDR1 is SGHVS and CDR2 is FNYEAQ. This CDR3 has 15 amino acids. This CDR3 is CASSTGKDSPYEQYF. CDR3 nucleotides: TGTGCCAGCAGCACCGGCAAAGACAGTCCCTACGAGCAGTACTTC.

The chain recombines TRBV12-3 or TRBV12-4 with TRBJ2-7; D remains unclear. The V and J ends lost 1 base and 6 bases respectively, with 7 bases between them. There are 12 residues in the CDR3. The chain's CDR3 is CASSLEQSEQYF. The CDR3 DNA reads as TGTGCCAGCAGTTTAGAACAGAGCGAGCAGTACTTC.

V is TRBV7-6 and J is TRBJ1-3; 8 nucleotides line up with TRBD1. The junction had 4 bases not matched to a gene; V was cut back by 2 bases and J by 4 bases. Per germline, CDR1 SGHVS and CDR2 FNYEAQ. This CDR3 region has 15 residues. CDR3 DNA: TGTGCCAGCAGCTTATTTCGGACAGGGGGAAACACCATATATTTT. This codes for CASSLFRTGGNTIYF.

This clonotype was seen a handful of times. This chain uses TRBV25-1 with TRBJ1-6; 11 nucleotides agree with TRBD1. CDR3 length equals 15 residues. CDR1 and CDR2 (germline): MGHDK, SYGVNS. After removal of 4 bases from V and 10 bases from J, the junction contained 6 bases not matched to a gene. CDR3 amino acids: CASSARDRGNSPLHF. As DNA, the CDR3 is TGTGCCAGCAGTGCCCGGGACAGGGGGAACTCACCCCTCCACTTT. The full variable domain, rest sourced from reference TRBV25-1 and TRBJ1-6, is EADIYQTPRYLVIGTGKKITLECSQTMGHDKMYWYQQDPGMELHLIHYSYGVNSTEKGDLSSESTVSRIRTEHFPLTLESARPSHTSQYLCASSARDRGNSPLHFGNGTRLTVT.

The chain links TRBV7-3 to TRBJ2-2; D remains ambiguous. CDR3 size: 14 residues. The V gene lost 4 bases and the J gene lost 5 bases, with 11 bases spanning the gap. Germline-derived CDR1 and CDR2 are SGHTA and FQGTGA. This CDR3 is CASSSYMETGELFF. The DNA of the CDR3 is TGTGCCAGCAGCTCCTACATGGAGACCGGGGAGCTGTTTTTT. The whole variable domain, filled in from reference TRBV7-3 and TRBJ2-2, reads GAGVSQTPSNKVTEKGKYVELRCDPISGHTALYWYRQSLGQGPEFLIYFQGTGAADDSGLPNDRFFAVRPEGSVSTLKIQRTERGDSAVYLCASSSYMETGELFFGEGSRLTVL.

This clonotype was seen a few times. The chain is built from TRBV19 and TRBJ1-2; maybe TRBD1 (5 bases). CDR1 is LNHDA, CDR2 SQIVND, per germline (reference sequence). The CDR3 covers 14 residues. V was trimmed by 6 bases and J by 7 bases, leaving 18 bases between them. The CDR3 is CASRLTTTDPGYTF. Written as DNA, the CDR3 is TGTGCCAGTAGACTAACGACGACAGATCCTGGCTACACCTTC.

As for this clonotype: The junction does not match germline at one end; this may be a read error. V and J are TRBV7-6 and TRBJ2-6, with a possible D match to TRBD2 (7 bases). Germline CDR1 reads SGHVS; CDR2 reads FNYEAQ. The CDR3 is made up of 19 amino acids. Here the CDR3 reads CASSLGAGAFFSGANVLNF. In DNA form, the CDR3 reads TGTGCCAGCAGCTTAGGTGCGGGGGCCTTCTTCTCTGGGGCCAACGTCCTGAATTTC.

This clonotype has ten or more counts. The V call is TRBV20-1, the J call TRBJ2-4; D is perhaps TRBD1 or TRBD2 (5 bases each). V lost 6 bases to trimming and J lost 1 base, with 16 bases between them. The CDR3 totals 15 residues. In germline, CDR1 is DFQATT, CDR2 SNEGSKA (reference sequence). The CDR3 sequence: CSAVPGTAAKNIQYF. The CDR3 DNA is TGCAGTGCGGTACCAGGGACGGCTGCCAAAAACATTCAGTACTTC.

The sample holds many counts of this clonotype. The V gene is TRBV5-5, the J gene TRBJ2-1, with D possibly being TRBD1 (6 bases). The germline CDR1 and CDR2 sequences are SGHKS and YYEKEE (reference sequence). V was cut by 0 bases and J by 1 base, with 8 bases left in between. CDR3 length: 15 residues. CDR3 sequence: CASSLDRVSYNEQFF. CDR3 bases: TGTGCCAGCAGCTTGGACAGGGTATCCTACAATGAGCAGTTCTTC.

J is TRBJ1-4 and V is TRBV2; no firm D call. CDR3 length equals 17 residues. Trimming pared 3 bases from V and 0 bases from J, leaving 14 bases between. Germline assignment: CDR1 SNHLY and CDR2 FYNNEI. The CDR3 region has the DNA TGTGCCAGCAGTGACCCGGGCAGCGCAACAACTAATGAAAAACTGTTTTTT. It yields the protein CASSDPGSATTNEKLFF.

The chain carries TRBV7-8 and TRBJ1-1, with 7 bases identical to TRBD1. V lost 1 base to trimming and J lost 6 bases; unmatched junction nucleotides: 8. The length of the CDR3 is 15 residues. The germline gives CDR1 SGHVS, CDR2 FQNEAQ. CDR3 region: CASSLDRTGGPEAFF. CDR3 bases: TGTGCCAGCAGCTTAGACAGGACAGGCGGGCCTGAAGCTTTCTTT.

The DNA of the CDR3 is TGTGCCAGTAGTATCGACAGGGCTAGCACAGATACGCAGTATTTT. It translates to CASSIDRASTDTQYF. The rearrangement joins TRBV19 to TRBJ2-3; 7 nucleotides align to TRBD1. CDR3 size: 15 residues. CDR1 and CDR2 from the germline V gene are LNHDA and SQIVND (reference sequence). The V segment lost 3 bases and the J segment 0 bases; nucleotides outside the gene matches: 3.

This clonotype has a handful of counts. V is TRBV7-9 and J is TRBJ2-2; D is ambiguous. CDR3 size: 14 residues. V was pared by 4 bases and J by 8 bases, with 14 bases between. In germline, CDR1 is SEHNR, CDR2 FQNEAQ (reference sequence). The CDR3 loop is CASSSFGVLGELFF. The CDR3 DNA sequence: TGTGCCAGCAGCTCTTTTGGTGTTTTGGGGGAGCTGTTTTTT. The whole variable domain, filled in from reference TRBV7-9 and TRBJ2-2, reads DTGVSQNPRHKITKRGQNVTFRCDPISEHNRLYWYRQTLGQGPEFLTYFQNEAQLEKSRLLSDRFSAERPKGSFSTLEIQRTEQGDSAMYLCASSSFGVLGELFFGEGSRLTVL.

This clonotype was detected many times. The chain uses TRBV20-1 and TRBJ2-3, with a weak D call TRBD2 (6 bases). Germline values: CDR1 DFQATT, CDR2 SNEGSKA (reference sequence). This CDR3 has 16 amino acids. The germline V and J ends were trimmed by 0 bases and 2 bases, with 15 bases remaining between them. The CDR3 DNA sequence: TGCAGTGCTAGAGAGTTGAGGGCGGGGAACACAGATACGCAGTATTTT. Translation gives CSARELRAGNTDTQYF.

V and J are TRBV18 and TRBJ2-2, with D tentatively TRBD2 (5 bases). V lost 2 bases and J 7 bases, leaving 11 bases between the germline ends. Germline V lookup: CDR1 KGHSH, CDR2 LQKENI. The CDR3 is 14 residues long. CDR3 nucleotide sequence: TGTGCCAGCTCACCAATTGACGGGATCGGGGAGCTGTTTTTT. Translation gives CASSPIDGIGELFF.

The chain joins TRBV7-2 to TRBJ2-2, with TRBD1 as a possible D gene (6 bases). Trimming cost V 5 bases and J 3 bases, with 22 bases left between them. The CDR3 totals 18 residues. The germline V gene encodes CDR1 SGHTA and CDR2 FQGNSA. For the CDR3, the DNA is TGTGCCAGCAGCAAAACGGTCGCAGGACAGACTTACACCGGGGAGCTGTTTTTT. Its protein product is CASSKTVAGQTYTGELFF. The full variable domain, rest sourced from reference TRBV7-2 and TRBJ2-2, is GAGVSQSPSNKVTEKGKDVELRCDPISGHTALYWYRQSLGQGLEFLIYFQGNSAPDKSGLPSDRFSAERTGGSVSTLTIQRTQQEDSAVYLCASSKTVAGQTYTGELFFGEGSRLTVL.

The chain has TRBV15 and TRBJ2-4; D call uncertain. V gave up 1 base and J gave up 9 bases, with 10 bases separating them. This CDR3 has 13 amino acids. CDR1 LNHNV and CDR2 YYDKDF come from the germline V gene (reference sequence). This CDR3 is CATSRGDRGIQYF. In nucleotides, the CDR3 is TGTGCCACCAGCAGAGGTGATCGTGGCATTCAGTACTTC.

This clonotype was observed a handful of times. The rearrangement links TRBV19 to TRBJ1-1; D is undetermined. The CDR3 is made up of 12 amino acids. Trimming stripped 3 bases from V and 8 bases from J, with 10 bases between. Germline CDR1 is LNHDA and CDR2 is SQIVND (reference sequence). CDR3 sequence (DNA): TGTGCCAGTAGTATGTTGGGGATGGAAGCTTTCTTT. This translates into CASSMLGMEAFF.